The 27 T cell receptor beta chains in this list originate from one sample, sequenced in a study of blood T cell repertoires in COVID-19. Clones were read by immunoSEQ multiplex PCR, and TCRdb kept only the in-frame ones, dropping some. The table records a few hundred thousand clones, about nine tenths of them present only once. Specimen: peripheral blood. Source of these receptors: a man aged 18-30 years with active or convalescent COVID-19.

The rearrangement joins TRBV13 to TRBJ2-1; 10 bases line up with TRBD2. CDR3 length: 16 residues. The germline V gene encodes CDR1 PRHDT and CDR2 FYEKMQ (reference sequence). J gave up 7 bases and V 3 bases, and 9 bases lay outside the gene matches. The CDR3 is CASSFSGRPTGNEQFF. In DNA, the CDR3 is TGTGCCAGCAGCTTTAGCGGGAGGCCAACTGGGAATGAGCAGTTCTTC.

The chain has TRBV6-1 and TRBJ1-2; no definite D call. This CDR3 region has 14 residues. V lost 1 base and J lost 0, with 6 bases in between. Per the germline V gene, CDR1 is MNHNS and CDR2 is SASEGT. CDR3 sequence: CASSEVQANYGYTF. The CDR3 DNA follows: TGTGCCAGCAGTGAAGTTCAGGCTAACTATGGCTACACCTTC.

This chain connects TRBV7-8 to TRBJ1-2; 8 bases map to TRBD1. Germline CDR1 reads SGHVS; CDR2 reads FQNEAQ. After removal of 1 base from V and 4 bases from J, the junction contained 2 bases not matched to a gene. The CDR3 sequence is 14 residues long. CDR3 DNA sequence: TGTGCCAGCAGCTTAGGGACAGGGTCCTATGGCTACACCTTC. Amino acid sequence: CASSLGTGSYGYTF.

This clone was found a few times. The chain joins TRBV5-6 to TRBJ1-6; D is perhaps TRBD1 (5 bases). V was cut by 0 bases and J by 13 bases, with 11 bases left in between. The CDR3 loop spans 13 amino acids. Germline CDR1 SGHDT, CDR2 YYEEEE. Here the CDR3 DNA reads TGTGCCAGCAGCTTGGTTGGGGCAGGTCCCCTCCACTTT. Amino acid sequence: CASSLVGAGPLHF. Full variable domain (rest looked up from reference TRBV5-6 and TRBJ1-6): DAGVTQSPTHLIKTRGQQVTLRCSPKSGHDTVSWYQQALGQGPQFIFQYYEEEERQRGNFPDRFSGHQFPNYSSELNVNALLLGDSALYLCASSLVGAGPLHFGNGTRLTVT.

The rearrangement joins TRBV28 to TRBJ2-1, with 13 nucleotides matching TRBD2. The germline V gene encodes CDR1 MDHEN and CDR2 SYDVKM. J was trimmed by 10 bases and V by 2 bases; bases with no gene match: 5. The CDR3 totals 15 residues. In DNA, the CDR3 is TGTGCCAGCAGTTTACGGACTAGCGGGAGTAGCGAGCAGTTCTTC. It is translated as CASSLRTSGSSEQFF. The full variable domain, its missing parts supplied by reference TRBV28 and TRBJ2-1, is DVKVTQSSRYLVKRTGEKVFLECVQDMDHENMFWYRQDPGLGLRLIYFSYDVKMKEKGDIPEGYSVSREKKERFSLILESASTNQTSMYLCASSLRTSGSSEQFFGPGTRLTVL.

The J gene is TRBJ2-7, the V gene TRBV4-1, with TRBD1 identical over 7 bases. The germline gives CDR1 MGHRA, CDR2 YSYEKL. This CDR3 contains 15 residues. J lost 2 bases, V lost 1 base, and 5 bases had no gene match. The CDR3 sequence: CASSQAPGTAYEQYF. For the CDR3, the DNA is TGCGCCAGCAGCCAAGCTCCGGGGACAGCCTACGAGCAGTACTTC.

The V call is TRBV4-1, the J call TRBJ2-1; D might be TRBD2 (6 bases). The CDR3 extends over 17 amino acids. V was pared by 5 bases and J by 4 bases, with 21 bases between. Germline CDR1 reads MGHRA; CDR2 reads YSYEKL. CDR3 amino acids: CASSFTGGPSSYNEQFF. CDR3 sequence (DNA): TGCGCCAGCAGCTTCACCGGGGGTCCCTCCTCTTACAATGAGCAGTTCTTC.

CDR3 amino acids: CASSEARGMGTDTQYF. The CDR3 region has the DNA TGTGCCAGCAGTGAGGCGCGGGGAATGGGCACAGATACGCAGTATTTT. This chain links TRBV2 with TRBJ2-3, with D perhaps matching TRBD2 (6 bases). This CDR3 has 16 amino acids. Germline lookup yields CDR1 SNHLY and CDR2 FYNNEI. V lost 3 bases to trimming and J lost 1 base, with 14 bases between them.

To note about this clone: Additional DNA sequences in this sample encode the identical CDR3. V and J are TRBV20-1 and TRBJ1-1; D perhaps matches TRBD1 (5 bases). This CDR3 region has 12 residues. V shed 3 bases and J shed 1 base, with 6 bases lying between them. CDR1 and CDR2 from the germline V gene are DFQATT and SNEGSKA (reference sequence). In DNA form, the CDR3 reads TGCAGTGCTAGTAGGGGGAACACTGAAGCTTTCTTT. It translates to CSASRGNTEAFF.

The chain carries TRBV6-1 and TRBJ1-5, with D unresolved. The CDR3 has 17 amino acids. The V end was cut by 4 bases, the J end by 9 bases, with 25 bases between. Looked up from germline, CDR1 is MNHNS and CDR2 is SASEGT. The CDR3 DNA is TGTGCCAGCAGTGGGACTCACTCTCAAAGGGAGATCAGGCCCCAGCATTTT. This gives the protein CASSGTHSQREIRPQHF.

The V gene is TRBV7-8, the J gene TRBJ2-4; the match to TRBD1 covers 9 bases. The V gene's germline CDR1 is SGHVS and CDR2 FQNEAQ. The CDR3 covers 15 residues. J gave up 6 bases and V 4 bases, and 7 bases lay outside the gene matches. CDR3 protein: CASSSRQGVGNIQYF. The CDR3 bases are TGTGCCAGCAGCTCCAGACAGGGGGTAGGAAACATTCAGTACTTC.

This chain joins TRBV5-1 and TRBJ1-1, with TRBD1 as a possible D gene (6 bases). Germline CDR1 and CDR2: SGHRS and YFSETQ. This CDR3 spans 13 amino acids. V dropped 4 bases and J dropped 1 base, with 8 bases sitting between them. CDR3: CASSRGGNTEAFF. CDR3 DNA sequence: TGCGCCAGCAGCAGAGGGGGGAACACTGAAGCTTTCTTT.

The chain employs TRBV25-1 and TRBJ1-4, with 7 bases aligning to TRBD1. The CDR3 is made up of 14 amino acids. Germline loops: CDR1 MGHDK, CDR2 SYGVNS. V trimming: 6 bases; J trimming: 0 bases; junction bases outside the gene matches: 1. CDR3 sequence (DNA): TGTGCCAGCAGCCAGGGGGCAACTAATGAAAAACTGTTTTTT. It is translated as CASSQGATNEKLFF.

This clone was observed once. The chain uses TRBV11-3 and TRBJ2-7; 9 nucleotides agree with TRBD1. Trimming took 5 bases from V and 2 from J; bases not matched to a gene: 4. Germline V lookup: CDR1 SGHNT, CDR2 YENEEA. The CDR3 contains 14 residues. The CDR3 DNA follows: TGTGCCAGCAGCCCTCGGACAGGGGCCTACGAGCAGTACTTC. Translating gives CASSPRTGAYEQYF. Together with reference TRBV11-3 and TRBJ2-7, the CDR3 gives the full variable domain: EAGVVQSPRYKIIEKKQPVAFWCNPISGHNTLYWYLQNLGQGPELLIRYENEEAVDDSQLPKDRFSAERLKGVDSTLKIQPAELGDSAVYLCASSPRTGAYEQYFGPGTRLTVT.

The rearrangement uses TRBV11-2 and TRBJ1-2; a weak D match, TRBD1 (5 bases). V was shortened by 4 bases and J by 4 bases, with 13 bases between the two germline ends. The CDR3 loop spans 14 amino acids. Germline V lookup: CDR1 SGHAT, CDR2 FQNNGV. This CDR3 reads CASSSGREGYGYTF. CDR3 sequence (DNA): TGTGCCAGCAGCTCAGGCAGGGAGGGCTATGGCTACACCTTC.

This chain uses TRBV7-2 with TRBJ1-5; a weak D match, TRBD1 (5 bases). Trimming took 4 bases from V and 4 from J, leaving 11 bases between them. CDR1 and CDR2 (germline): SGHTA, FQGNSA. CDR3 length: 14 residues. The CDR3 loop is CASSYWGVNQPQHF. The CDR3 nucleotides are TGTGCCAGCAGCTATTGGGGGGTAAATCAGCCCCAGCATTTT.

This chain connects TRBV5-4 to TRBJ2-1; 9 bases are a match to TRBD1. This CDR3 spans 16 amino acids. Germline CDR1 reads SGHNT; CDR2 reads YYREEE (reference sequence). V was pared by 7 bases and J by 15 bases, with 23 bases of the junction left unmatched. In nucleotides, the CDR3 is TGTGCCAGCGCGGACCCCGGGACAGGGTCGGGGGACCGGTGGTTCTTC. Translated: CASADPGTGSGDRWFF. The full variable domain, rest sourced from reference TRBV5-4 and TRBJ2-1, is ETGVTQSPTHLIKTRGQQVTLRCSSQSGHNTVSWYQQALGQGPQFIFQYYREEENGRGNFPPRFSGLQFPNYSSELNVNALELDDSALYLCASADPGTGSGDRWFFGPGTRLTVL.

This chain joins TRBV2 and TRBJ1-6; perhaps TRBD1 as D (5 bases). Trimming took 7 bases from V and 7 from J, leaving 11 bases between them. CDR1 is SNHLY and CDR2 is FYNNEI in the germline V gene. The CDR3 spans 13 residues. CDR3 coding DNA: TGTGCCAGCAAGGGCCAGGGAAATTCACCCCTCCACTTT. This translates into CASKGQGNSPLHF.

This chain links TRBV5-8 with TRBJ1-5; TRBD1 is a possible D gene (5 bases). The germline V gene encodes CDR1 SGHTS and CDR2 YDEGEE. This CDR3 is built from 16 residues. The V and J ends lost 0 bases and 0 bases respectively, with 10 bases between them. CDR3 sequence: CASSLGQGDSNQPQHF. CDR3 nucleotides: TGTGCCAGCAGCTTGGGGCAGGGTGATAGCAATCAGCCCCAGCATTTT.

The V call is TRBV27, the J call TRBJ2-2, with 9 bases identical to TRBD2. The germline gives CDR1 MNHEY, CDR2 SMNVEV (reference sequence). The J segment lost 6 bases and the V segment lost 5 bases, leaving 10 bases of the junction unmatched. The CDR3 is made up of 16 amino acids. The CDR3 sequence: CASSILAGDLSGELFF. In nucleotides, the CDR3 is TGTGCCAGCAGTATTTTAGCGGGAGATCTCTCCGGGGAGCTGTTTTTT.

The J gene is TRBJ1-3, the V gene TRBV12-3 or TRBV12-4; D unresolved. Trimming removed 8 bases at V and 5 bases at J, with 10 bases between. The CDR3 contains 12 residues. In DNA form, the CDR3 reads TGTGCCAGCCGACAAGCTAGAAACACCATATATTTT. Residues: CASRQARNTIYF.

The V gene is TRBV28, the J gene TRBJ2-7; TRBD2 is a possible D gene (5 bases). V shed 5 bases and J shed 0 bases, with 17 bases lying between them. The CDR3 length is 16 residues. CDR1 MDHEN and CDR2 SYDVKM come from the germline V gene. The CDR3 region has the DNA TGTGCCAGCAGTCCACTACCGGGAAAAGACTCCTACGAGCAGTACTTC. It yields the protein CASSPLPGKDSYEQYF.

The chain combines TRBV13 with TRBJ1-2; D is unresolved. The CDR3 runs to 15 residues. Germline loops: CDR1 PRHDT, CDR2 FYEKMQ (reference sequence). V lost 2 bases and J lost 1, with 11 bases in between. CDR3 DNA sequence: TGTGCCAGCAGCTTATTCGAGAACTTTAACTATGGCTACACCTTC. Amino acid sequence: CASSLFENFNYGYTF. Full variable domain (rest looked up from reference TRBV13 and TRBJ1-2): AAGVIQSPRHLIKEKRETATLKCYPIPRHDTVYWYQQGPGQDPQFLISFYEKMQSDKGSIPDRFSAQQFSDYHSELNMSSLELGDSALYFCASSLFENFNYGYTFGSGTRLTVV.

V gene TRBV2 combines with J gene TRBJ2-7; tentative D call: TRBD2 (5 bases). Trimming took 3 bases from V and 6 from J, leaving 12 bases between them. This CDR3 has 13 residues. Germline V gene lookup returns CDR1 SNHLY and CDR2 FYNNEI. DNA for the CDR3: TGTGCCAGCAGTGACCGGCTAGCATCCGAGCAGTACTTC. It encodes CASSDRLASEQYF.

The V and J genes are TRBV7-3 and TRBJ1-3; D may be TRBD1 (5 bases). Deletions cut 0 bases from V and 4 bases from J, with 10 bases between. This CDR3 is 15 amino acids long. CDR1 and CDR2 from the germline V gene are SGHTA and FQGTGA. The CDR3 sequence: CASSLTAGSGNTIYF. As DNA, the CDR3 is TGTGCCAGCAGCTTAACTGCAGGGTCCGGAAACACCATATATTTT.

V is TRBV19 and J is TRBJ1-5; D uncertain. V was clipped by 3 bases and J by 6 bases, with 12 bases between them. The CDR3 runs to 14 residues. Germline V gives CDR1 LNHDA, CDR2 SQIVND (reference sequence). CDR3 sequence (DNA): TGTGCCAGTAGTATGAGAGGGTTGGGTCAGCCCCAGCATTTT. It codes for CASSMRGLGQPQHF.

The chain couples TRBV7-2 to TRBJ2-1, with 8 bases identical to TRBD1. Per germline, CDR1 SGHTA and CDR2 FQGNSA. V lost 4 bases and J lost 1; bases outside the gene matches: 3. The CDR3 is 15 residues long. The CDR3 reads CASSSGQGSYNEQFF. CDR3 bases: TGTGCCAGCAGCTCCGGACAGGGTTCCTACAATGAGCAGTTCTTC.